This T cell receptor beta chain was identified during a study of CD8 T cells in ankylosing spondylitis. General study findings and limits: Seven to nine highly homologous variants made up a TCR beta motif that seemed to typify ankylosing spondylitis blood. Relatively rare in peripheral blood, disease-linked clones were also CD8+.

This clonotype has ten or more counts. Its specificity is not known. TCRdb independently ran MiXCR on the 5' RACE reads; one entry per CDR3 protein. The table includes roughly 700,000 distinct CDR3 sequences, roughly 20% detected once. The CDR3 runs 16 residues. From germline, CDR1 is SQVTM and CDR2 ANQGSEA. V gave up 4 bases and J gave up 3 bases, with 19 bases separating them. The sequence came from a male donor with ankylosing spondylitis. The sample taken for sequencing was blood, either unsorted or a sorted T cell fraction (not recorded which). This chain joins TRBV29-1 and TRBJ2-1, with D tentatively TRBD1 or TRBD2 (6 bases each). The CDR3 DNA sequence: TGCAGCGTTGTGTACATAGGCAAGGGGGGCTACAATGAGCAGTTCTTC. It translates to CSVVYIGKGGYNEQFF.